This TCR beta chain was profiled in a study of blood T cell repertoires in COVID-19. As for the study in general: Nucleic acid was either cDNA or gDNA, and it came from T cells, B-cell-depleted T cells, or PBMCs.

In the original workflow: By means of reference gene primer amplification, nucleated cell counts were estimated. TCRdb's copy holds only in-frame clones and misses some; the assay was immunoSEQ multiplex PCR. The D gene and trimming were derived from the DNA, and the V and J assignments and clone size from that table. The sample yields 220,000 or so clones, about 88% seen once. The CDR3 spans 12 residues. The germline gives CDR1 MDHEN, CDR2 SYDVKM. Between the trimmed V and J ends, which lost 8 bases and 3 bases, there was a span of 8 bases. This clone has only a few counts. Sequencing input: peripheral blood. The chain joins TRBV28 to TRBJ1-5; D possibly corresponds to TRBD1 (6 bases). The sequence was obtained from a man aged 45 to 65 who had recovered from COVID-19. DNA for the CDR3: TGTGCCAGCGGGACATCCAATCAGCCCCAGCATTTT. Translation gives CASGTSNQPQHF.